Detailed here is one T cell receptor (beta chain). Measured with immunoSEQ multiplex PCR; TCRdb has only the in-frame clones, and not every one. The sample includes hundreds of thousands of clones, 96% of them seen just once. The entry originates in a study of shared clonotypes between healthy human individuals. Germline CDR1 and CDR2: LNHDA and SQIVND (reference sequence). The CDR3 has 11 amino acids. The chain combines TRBV19 with TRBJ2-1; the match to TRBD1 covers 7 bases. What was sequenced was naive CD4+ T cells sorted from blood. Subset indicated: CD45RA+ positively selected. This TCR was sampled from a woman in her twenties or thirties in good health. The CDR3, as DNA: TGTGGGGGACAGCTCAACAATGAGCAGTTCTTC. Residues: CGGQLNNEQFF.